The present TCR beta chain was sequenced within a study of T cells after posttransplantation cyclophosphamide. Busulfan-fludarabine conditioning, marrow transplant, and cyclophosphamide on days +3 and +4 were administered. CDR1 is WSHSY and CDR2 is SAAADI in the germline V gene. Trimming took 3 bases from V and 4 from J, leaving 7 bases between them. This CDR3 spans 12 amino acids. TCRdb's copy holds only in-frame clones and misses some; the assay was immunoSEQ multiplex PCR. This table has some 45,000 clones, roughly 87% appearing once. This rearrangement joins TRBV10-2 to TRBJ2-7; no firm D call. The sequenced sample was PBMCs, obtained around 63 days after allogeneic stem cell transplant with posttransplant cyclophosphamide. The sequence was obtained from a male patient aged 60-70 years who received an allogeneic stem cell transplant from a related donor and was CMV-positive. The graft donor may account for some of the T cells. CDR3 nucleotides: TGCGCCAGCAGTGAAAACAGATACGAGCAGTACGTC. Translating gives CASSENRYEQYV.